Included here is one TCR beta chain sequence, with context. What it binds is unknown. The data were obtained in a study of cytomegalovirus exposure and HLA in healthy donors. Across the whole study: In an early release, HLA-typed donors contributed about 80 million unique TCR sequences.

Trimming left V 4 bases short and J 1 base short, with 9 bases between. Germline V gene sequence: CDR1 SGHRS, CDR2 YFSETQ. There are 14 residues in the CDR3. PCR primers comprised 60 Vbeta and 13 Jbeta primers. Profiled with immunoSEQ multiplex PCR; TCRdb holds only in-frame clones, not every one. The table lists 160,000 or so clones, roughly 72% of them singletons. Overall study results and limits: DRB1 had the most TCR associations and HLA-C the fewest, a later analysis found, with rates varying by HLA locus.

The material sequenced was PBMCs. The V call is TRBV5-1, the J call TRBJ2-1, with D tentatively TRBD2 (6 bases). The clonotype was recovered from a middle-aged woman in good health and CMV-seronegative. In DNA form, the CDR3 reads TGCGCCAGCAGCATGGCGGGGTCCTACAATGAGCAGTTCTTC. This gives the protein CASSMAGSYNEQFF.